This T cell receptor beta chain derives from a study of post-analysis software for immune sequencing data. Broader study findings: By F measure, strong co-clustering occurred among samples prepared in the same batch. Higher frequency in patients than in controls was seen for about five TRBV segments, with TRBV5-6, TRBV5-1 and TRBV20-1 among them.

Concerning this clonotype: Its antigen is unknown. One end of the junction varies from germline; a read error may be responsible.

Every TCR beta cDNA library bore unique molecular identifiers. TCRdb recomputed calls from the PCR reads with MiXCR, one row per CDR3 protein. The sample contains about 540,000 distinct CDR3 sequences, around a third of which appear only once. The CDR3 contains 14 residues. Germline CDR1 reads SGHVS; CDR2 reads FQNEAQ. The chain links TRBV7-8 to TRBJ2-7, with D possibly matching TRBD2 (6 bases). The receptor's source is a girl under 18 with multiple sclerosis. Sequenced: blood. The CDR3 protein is CTSSFAGRTYEQYF. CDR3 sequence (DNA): TGTACCAGCAGCTTCGCAGGGAGGACCTACGAGCAGTACTTC.